The 7 T cell receptor beta chains below come from one sample, sequenced in a study of identical twins. TCRdb called the 5' RACE reads again in MiXCR, with one record for every CDR3 protein. The table includes fewer than 250,000 distinct CDR3 sequences, approximately 8% detected once. The same data also contributed to another study, on yellow fever vaccine responses in identical twins.

Sequences were obtained from CD8+ T cells sorted from blood. The receptors were gathered from a woman aged 18-30 years in good health.

This clonotype was found a few times. This rearrangement joins TRBV4-2 to TRBJ2-1, with TRBD2 as a possible D gene (6 bases). V was clipped by 0 bases and J by 4 bases, with 13 bases between them. Germline V CDR1 and CDR2: LGHNA, YNFKEQ. The CDR3 has 16 amino acids. CDR3 loop: CASSQDYGGRYNEQFF. Written as DNA, the CDR3 is TGTGCCAGCAGCCAAGATTACGGGGGAAGATACAATGAGCAGTTCTTC.

This clonotype occurred a few times. The rearrangement joins TRBV6-1 to TRBJ1-1, with D maybe TRBD1 (6 bases). V dropped 4 bases and J dropped 0 bases, with 15 bases sitting between them. This CDR3 spans 16 amino acids. In germline, CDR1 is MNHNS, CDR2 SASEGT. This CDR3 is CASSANPGTMNTEAFF. CDR3 nucleotides: TGTGCCAGCAGTGCGAATCCCGGGACAATGAACACTGAAGCTTTCTTT.

This rearrangement joins TRBV5-1 to TRBJ2-1, with D hard to call. Deletions cut 0 bases from V and 13 bases from J, with 8 bases between. The CDR3 sequence is 11 residues long. Germline lookup yields CDR1 SGHRS and CDR2 YFSETQ. The CDR3 sequence: CASSLEGYQFF. The CDR3 nucleotides read TGCGCCAGCAGCTTGGAAGGGTACCAGTTCTTC. Full variable domain (rest looked up from reference TRBV5-1 and TRBJ2-1): KAGVTQTPRYLIKTRGQQVTLSCSPISGHRSVSWYQQTPGQGLQFLFEYFSETQRNKGNFPGRFSGRQFSNSRSEMNVSTLELGDSALYLCASSLEGYQFFGPGTRLTVL.

V and J are TRBV11-2 and TRBJ2-7; D uncertain. V was trimmed by 1 base and J by 7 bases, leaving 17 bases between them. The length of the CDR3 is 15 residues. Germline assignment: CDR1 SGHAT and CDR2 FQNNGV. CDR3 bases: TGTGCCAGCAGCTTAGGGTCCCCCGGCCTAGGAGAGCAGTACGTC. Amino acid sequence: CASSLGSPGLGEQYV.

This rearrangement joins TRBV13 to TRBJ1-2; possibly TRBD1 for D (5 bases). V was trimmed by 0 bases and J by 3 bases, leaving 8 bases between them. CDR3 length equals 14 residues. From germline, CDR1 is PRHDT and CDR2 FYEKMQ (reference sequence). CDR3 DNA sequence: TGTGCCAGCAGCTTAGGGGGGGGAGACTATGGCTACACCTTC. Translated: CASSLGGGDYGYTF.

This clonotype was detected many times. The chain combines TRBV5-1 with TRBJ2-2, with D maybe TRBD1 (6 bases). Germline CDR1 and CDR2: SGHRS and YFSETQ. The CDR3 covers 14 residues. Trimming removed 3 bases from V and 8 bases from J, with 14 bases in between. The CDR3 DNA reads TGCGCCAGCAGCTCGTTAACCGACAGGGGGGAGCTGTTTTTT. It specifies CASSSLTDRGELFF.

This clonotype was counted ten times or more. The chain recombines TRBV12-3 or TRBV12-4 with TRBJ2-3; a weak D match, TRBD2 (6 bases). The CDR3 is made up of 17 amino acids. V lost 4 bases to trimming and J lost 0 bases, with 17 bases between them. This CDR3 reads CASSSGLLASSTDTQYF. Written as DNA, the CDR3 is TGTGCCAGCAGTTCCGGGCTACTAGCATCTAGCACAGATACGCAGTATTTT.